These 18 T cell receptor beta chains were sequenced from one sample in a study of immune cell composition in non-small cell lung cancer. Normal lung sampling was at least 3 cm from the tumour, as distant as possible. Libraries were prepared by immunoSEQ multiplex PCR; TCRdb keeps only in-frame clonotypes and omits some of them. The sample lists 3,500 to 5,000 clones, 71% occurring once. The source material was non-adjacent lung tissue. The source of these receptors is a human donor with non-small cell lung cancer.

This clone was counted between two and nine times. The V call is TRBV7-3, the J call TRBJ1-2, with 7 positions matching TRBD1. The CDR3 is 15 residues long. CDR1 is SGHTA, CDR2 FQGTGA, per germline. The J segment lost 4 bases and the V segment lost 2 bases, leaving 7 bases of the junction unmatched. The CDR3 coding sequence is TGTGCCAGCAGCTTATCGGGACAGACCCGCTATGGCTACACCTTC. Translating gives CASSLSGQTRYGYTF. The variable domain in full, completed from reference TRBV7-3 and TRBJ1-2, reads GAGVSQTPSNKVTEKGKYVELRCDPISGHTALYWYRQSLGQGPEFLIYFQGTGAADDSGLPNDRFFAVRPEGSVSTLKIQRTERGDSAVYLCASSLSGQTRYGYTFGSGTRLTVV.

CDR3 DNA sequence: TGTGCCAGCAGTAAAGAGTCTACAAACACCGGGGAGCTGTTTTTT. Translation: CASSKESTNTGELFF. This sequence joins TRBV6-1 and TRBJ2-2; D uncertain. The ends were cut back, 5 bases at V and 2 bases at J, with 12 bases in the middle. CDR1 is MNHNS, CDR2 SASEGT, per germline. The CDR3 totals 15 residues.

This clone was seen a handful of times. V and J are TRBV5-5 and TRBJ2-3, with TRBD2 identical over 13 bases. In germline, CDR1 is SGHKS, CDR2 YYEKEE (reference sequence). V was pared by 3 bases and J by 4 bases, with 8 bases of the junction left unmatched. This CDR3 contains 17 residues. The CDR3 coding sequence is TGTGCCAGCAGCTCGCTGACCACTAGCGGGGGGGCAGATACGCAGTATTTT. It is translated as CASSSLTTSGGADTQYF.

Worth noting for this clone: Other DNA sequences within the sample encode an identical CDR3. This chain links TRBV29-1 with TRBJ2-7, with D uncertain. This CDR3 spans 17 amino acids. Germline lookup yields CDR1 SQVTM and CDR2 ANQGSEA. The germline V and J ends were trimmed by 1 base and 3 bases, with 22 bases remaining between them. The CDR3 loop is CSVEVLGPDRVRYEQYF. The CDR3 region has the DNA TGCAGCGTTGAAGTCCTGGGTCCGGATAGGGTTCGCTACGAGCAGTACTTC.

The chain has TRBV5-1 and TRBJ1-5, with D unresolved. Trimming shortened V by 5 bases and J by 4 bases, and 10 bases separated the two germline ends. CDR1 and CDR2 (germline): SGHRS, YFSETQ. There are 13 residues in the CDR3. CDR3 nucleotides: TGCGCCAGCAGTAAAGGAATTAATCAGCCCCAGCATTTT. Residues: CASSKGINQPQHF.

The CDR3 sequence: CASSLSSGGYNEQFF. The DNA for the CDR3 is TGTGCCAGCAGTTTATCCAGCGGGGGTTACAATGAGCAGTTCTTC. The genes are TRBV6-9 and TRBJ2-1, with 8 bases identical to TRBD2. This CDR3 contains 15 residues. Germline trimming cut 4 bases from V and 4 bases from J; bases unmatched to any gene: 6. Germline CDR1 and CDR2: MNHGY and SVAAGI.

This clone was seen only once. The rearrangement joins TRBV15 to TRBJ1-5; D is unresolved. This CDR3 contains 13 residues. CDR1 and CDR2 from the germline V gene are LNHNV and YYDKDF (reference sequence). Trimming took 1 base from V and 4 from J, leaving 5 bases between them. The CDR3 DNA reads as TGTGCCACCAGCAGAGTATCGAATCAGCCCCAGCATTTT. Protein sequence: CATSRVSNQPQHF.

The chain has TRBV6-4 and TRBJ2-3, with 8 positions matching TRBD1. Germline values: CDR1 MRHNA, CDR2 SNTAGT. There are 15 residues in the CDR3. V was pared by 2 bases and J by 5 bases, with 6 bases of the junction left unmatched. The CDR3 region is CASSDTRTGLDTQYF. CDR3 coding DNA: TGTGCCAGCAGTGACACCAGGACAGGGCTAGATACGCAGTATTTT.

CDR3 residues: CASSVVGGQETQYF. CDR3 coding DNA: TGTGCCAGCAGCGTAGTCGGCGGCCAAGAGACCCAGTACTTC. V is TRBV9 and J is TRBJ2-5; the D is unclear. The length of the CDR3 is 14 residues. Trimming stripped 0 bases from V and 1 base from J, with 7 bases between. Per germline, CDR1 SGDLS and CDR2 YYNGEE.

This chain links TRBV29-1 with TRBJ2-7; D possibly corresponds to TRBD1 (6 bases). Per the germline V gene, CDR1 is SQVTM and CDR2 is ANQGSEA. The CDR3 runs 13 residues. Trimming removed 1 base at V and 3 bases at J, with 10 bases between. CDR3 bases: TGCAGCGTTGAAGCGACAGGCAGCTACGAGCAGTACTTC. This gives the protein CSVEATGSYEQYF.

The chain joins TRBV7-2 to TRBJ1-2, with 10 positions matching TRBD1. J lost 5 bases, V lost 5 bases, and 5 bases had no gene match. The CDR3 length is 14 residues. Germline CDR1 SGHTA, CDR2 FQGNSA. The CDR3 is CASSTSGQGYGYTF. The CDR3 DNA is TGTGCCAGCAGCACTTCGGGACAGGGGTATGGCTACACCTTC.

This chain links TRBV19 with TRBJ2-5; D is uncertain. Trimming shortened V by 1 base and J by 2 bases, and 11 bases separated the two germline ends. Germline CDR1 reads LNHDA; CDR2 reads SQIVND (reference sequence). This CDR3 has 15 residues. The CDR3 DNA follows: TGTGCCAGTAGTATAGGCATGCGAGTACAAGAGACCCAGTACTTC. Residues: CASSIGMRVQETQYF. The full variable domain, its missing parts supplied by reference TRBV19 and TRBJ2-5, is DGGITQSPKYLFRKEGQNVTLSCEQNLNHDAMYWYRQDPGQGLRLIYYSQIVNDFQKGDIAEGYSVSREKKESFPLTVTSAQKNPTAFYLCASSIGMRVQETQYFGPGTRLLVL.

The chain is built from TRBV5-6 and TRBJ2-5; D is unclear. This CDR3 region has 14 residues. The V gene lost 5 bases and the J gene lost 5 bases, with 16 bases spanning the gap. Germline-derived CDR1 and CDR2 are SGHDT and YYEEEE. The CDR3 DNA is TGTGCCAGCAGGGCGAGCCGGAGTGTGGAGACCCAGTACTTC. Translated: CASRASRSVETQYF. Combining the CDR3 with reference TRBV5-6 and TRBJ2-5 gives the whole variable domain DAGVTQSPTHLIKTRGQQVTLRCSPKSGHDTVSWYQQALGQGPQFIFQYYEEEERQRGNFPDRFSGHQFPNYSSELNVNALLLGDSALYLCASRASRSVETQYFGPGTRLLVL.

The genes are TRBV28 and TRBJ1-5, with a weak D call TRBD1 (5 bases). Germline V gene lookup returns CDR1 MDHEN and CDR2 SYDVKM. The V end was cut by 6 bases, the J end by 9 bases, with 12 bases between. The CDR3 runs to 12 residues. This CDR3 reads CASSQRQLPQHF. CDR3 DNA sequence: TGTGCCAGCAGCCAACGACAGCTGCCCCAGCATTTT.

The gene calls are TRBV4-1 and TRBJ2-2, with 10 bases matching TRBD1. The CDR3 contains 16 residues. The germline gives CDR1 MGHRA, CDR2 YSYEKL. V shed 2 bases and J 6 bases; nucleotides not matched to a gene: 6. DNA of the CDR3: TGCGCCAGCAGCCAAATGACAGGGGGCTCGGCCGGGGAGCTGTTTTTT. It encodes CASSQMTGGSAGELFF.

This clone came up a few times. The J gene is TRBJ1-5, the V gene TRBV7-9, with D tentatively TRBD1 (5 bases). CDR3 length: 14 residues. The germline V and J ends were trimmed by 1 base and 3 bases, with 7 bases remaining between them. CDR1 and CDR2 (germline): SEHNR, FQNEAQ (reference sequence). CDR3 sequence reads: CASSLGGDNQPQHF. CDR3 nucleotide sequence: TGTGCCAGCAGCTTAGGGGGCGACAATCAGCCCCAGCATTTT.

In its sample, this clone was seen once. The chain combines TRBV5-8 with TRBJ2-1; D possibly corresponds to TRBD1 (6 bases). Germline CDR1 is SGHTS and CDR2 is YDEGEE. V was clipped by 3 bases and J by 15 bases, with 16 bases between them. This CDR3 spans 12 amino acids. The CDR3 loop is CASSSLQGVTFF. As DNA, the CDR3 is TGTGCCAGCAGCTCACTACAGGGAGTAACGTTCTTC.

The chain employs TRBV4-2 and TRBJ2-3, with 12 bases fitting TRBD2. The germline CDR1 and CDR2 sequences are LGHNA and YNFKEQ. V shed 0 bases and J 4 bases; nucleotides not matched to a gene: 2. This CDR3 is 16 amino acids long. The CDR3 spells CASSQELAGGPDTQYF. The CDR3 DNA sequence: TGTGCCAGCAGCCAAGAACTAGCGGGGGGACCAGATACGCAGTATTTT.